Presented here are 14 T cell receptor beta chains from one specimen sequenced in a study of cytomegalovirus exposure and HLA in healthy donors. Primers included in the PCR were 60 Vbeta and 13 Jbeta primers. Produced via immunoSEQ multiplex PCR; TCRdb's table is partial and in-frame only. The sample includes about 130,000 clones, approximately 87% of them seen just once. Sequencing used PBMCs. The source of these receptors is a man aged 40-49 years in good health and CMV-seronegative.

The chain links TRBV15 to TRBJ1-5; the D gene is possibly TRBD1 (6 bases). Deletions cut 3 bases from V and 3 bases from J, with 12 bases between. Germline V gives CDR1 LNHNV, CDR2 YYDKDF (reference sequence). The CDR3 extends over 15 amino acids. The DNA for the CDR3 is TGTGCCACCAGCAGTGAGGGGGGGGCCAATCAGCCCCAGCATTTT. Amino acid sequence: CATSSEGGANQPQHF.

The V gene is TRBV5-1, the J gene TRBJ2-6, with D perhaps TRBD1 (6 bases). V dropped 1 base and J dropped 0 bases, with 11 bases sitting between them. The germline CDR1 and CDR2 sequences are SGHRS and YFSETQ. The CDR3 is 17 residues long. The CDR3: CASSLPTGNSGANVLTF. The CDR3 DNA reads TGCGCCAGCAGCTTGCCTACAGGGAACTCTGGGGCCAACGTCCTGACTTTC.

The rearrangement joins TRBV25-1 to TRBJ1-2; possibly TRBD1 for D (6 bases). Per the germline V gene, CDR1 is MGHDK and CDR2 is SYGVNS. CDR3 length: 14 amino acids. With 3 bases removed from V and 5 bases from J, the gap between germline ends came to 13 bases. The CDR3 DNA reads as TGTGCCAGCAGTGACTTCTCAGGGGCATATGGCTACACCTTC. Encoded protein: CASSDFSGAYGYTF.

The chain carries TRBV6-1 and TRBJ1-1, with TRBD1 as a possible D gene (5 bases). Germline loops: CDR1 MNHNS, CDR2 SASEGT. CDR3 length: 14 amino acids. V was cut by 6 bases and J by 10 bases, with 21 bases left in between. The CDR3 loop reads CASRPGAGQLRAFF. DNA of the CDR3: TGTGCCAGCAGACCGGGCGCAGGACAACTACGAGCTTTCTTT.

The chain joins TRBV6-1 to TRBJ2-2, with D tentatively TRBD1 (8 bases). CDR1 is MNHNS, CDR2 SASEGT, per germline. The CDR3 is 12 residues long. V gave up 11 bases and J gave up 5 bases, with 12 bases separating them. The CDR3 DNA is TGTGCCCACAGGGGGGGGACCGGGGAGCTGTTTTTT. Translation: CAHRGGTGELFF.

Concerning this clone: One end of the junction is discordant with germline, which a read error may explain. The chain has TRBV7-3 and TRBJ2-3; TRBD1 matches at 9 bases. The germline V gene has CDR1 SGHTA and CDR2 FQGTGA. The CDR3 is made up of 16 amino acids. CDR3 residues: CASSLRGQGLSDTQYF. Written as DNA, the CDR3 is TGTGCCAGCAGTTTAAGGGGACAGGGTTTGTCAGATACGCAGTATTTT.

The rearrangement links TRBV28 to TRBJ1-4; TRBD1 might be the D (5 bases). The V gene lost 5 bases and the J gene lost 5 bases, with 12 bases spanning the gap. This CDR3 region has 14 residues. Germline CDR1 MDHEN, CDR2 SYDVKM. The CDR3 loop is CASSDSLGNEKLFF. CDR3 coding DNA: TGTGCCAGCAGTGACAGTTTGGGGAATGAAAAACTGTTTTTT.

This clone appeared a single time. The chain recombines TRBV11-3 with TRBJ2-7; D remains ambiguous. V was trimmed by 5 bases and J by 5 bases, leaving 13 bases between them. The CDR3 is 13 residues long. Looked up from germline, CDR1 is SGHNT and CDR2 is YENEEA. The CDR3 protein is CASSVLGSHEQYF. The CDR3 nucleotides read TGTGCCAGCAGCGTCCTAGGTTCCCACGAGCAGTACTTC.

V and J are TRBV7-6 and TRBJ2-7; D call uncertain. Trimming took 5 bases from V and 2 from J, leaving 16 bases between them. Per the germline V gene, CDR1 is SGHVS and CDR2 is FNYEAQ. This CDR3 is 15 amino acids long. Here the CDR3 reads CASSHPLRAPYEQYF. The CDR3 region has the DNA TGTGCCAGCAGCCATCCCTTACGCGCACCCTACGAGCAGTACTTC.

V usage is TRBV5-3 and J usage is TRBJ1-1; D not certain. TRBV5-3 is treated as an ORF (open reading frame) with a function not yet certain. V was clipped by 2 bases and J by 4 bases, with 6 bases between them. The CDR3 is 12 amino acids. The CDR3 region is CARSFRVTEAFF. The DNA of the CDR3 is TGTGCCAGAAGCTTTCGGGTCACTGAAGCTTTCTTT.

The V gene is TRBV5-6, the J gene TRBJ2-5, with 10 nucleotides matching TRBD2. CDR1 and CDR2 from the germline V gene are SGHDT and YYEEEE. Unmatched junction bases numbered 7, after V lost 0 bases and J lost 2 bases. This CDR3 has 17 residues. CDR3 protein: CASSLGQERGGQETQYF. The DNA of the CDR3 is TGTGCCAGCAGCTTGGGCCAAGAGCGGGGGGGACAAGAGACCCAGTACTTC. Complete variable domain (other parts from reference TRBV5-6 and TRBJ2-5): DAGVTQSPTHLIKTRGQQVTLRCSPKSGHDTVSWYQQALGQGPQFIFQYYEEEERQRGNFPDRFSGHQFPNYSSELNVNALLLGDSALYLCASSLGQERGGQETQYFGPGTRLLVL.

This chain joins TRBV19 and TRBJ1-4; D is possibly TRBD1 (6 bases). CDR1 LNHDA and CDR2 SQIVND come from the germline V gene (reference sequence). V dropped 5 bases and J dropped 8 bases, with 21 bases sitting between them. CDR3 length: 16 residues. Written as DNA, the CDR3 is TGTGCCAGTAGTTTCAAATCCGGGACACTCAGCGAAAAACTGTTTTTT. It codes for CASSFKSGTLSEKLFF.

The chain uses TRBV27 and TRBJ2-1; 11 nucleotides line up with TRBD2. CDR1 and CDR2 (germline): MNHEY, SMNVEV (reference sequence). This CDR3 has 16 residues. V lost 3 bases to trimming and J lost 3 bases; unmatched junction nucleotides: 4. CDR3 nucleotides: TGTGCCAGCAGTTTTGAGGGGACTAGCGGCTACAATGAGCAGTTCTTC. It yields the protein CASSFEGTSGYNEQFF.

The V and J genes are TRBV29-1 and TRBJ1-3; 8 nucleotides agree with TRBD1. The junction had 6 bases not matched to a gene; V was cut back by 7 bases and J by 1 base. The CDR3 runs to 14 residues. Germline V gene lookup returns CDR1 SQVTM and CDR2 ANQGSEA. CDR3 protein: CSAGQGRSGNTIYF. CDR3 DNA: TGCAGCGCCGGACAGGGCCGATCTGGAAACACCATATATTTT. Filled out from reference TRBV29-1 and TRBJ1-3, the complete variable domain reads SAVISQKPSRDICQRGTSLTIQCQVDSQVTMMFWYRQQPGQSLTLIATANQGSEATYESGFVIDKFPISRPNLTFSTLTVSNMSPEDSSIYLCSAGQGRSGNTIYFGEGSWLTVV.